These T cell receptor beta chains were read from a single sample in a study of OX40 agonist ivuxolimab in advanced cancers. Only in-frame clones appear in the TCRdb table, and some are missing; sequencing was by immunoSEQ multiplex PCR. The sample lists about 36,000 clones; around 77% were seen once. The sequenced sample was CD4+ or CD8+ T cells sorted from blood, obtained in a trial of the OX40 agonist ivuxolimab. The receptors here all came from an adult with an advanced solid tumor such as melanoma, head and neck, liver or kidney cancer. Each CDR3 is given with its conserved first and last residue. D genes are given only for firm matches. Size is stated for part of the rows, as once, few or many counts, or as a class when the clone is expanded.

>-|-|TRBV4-1|TRBJ2-7
CASSRDSEGSYEQYF
TGCGCCAGCAGCCGGGACTCCGAAGGGTCCTACGAGCAGTACTTC
>-|TRBD1|TRBV18|TRBJ1-1
CASSPSVTGRNTEAFF
TGTGCCAGCTCACCTTCCGTGACAGGGAGGAACACTGAAGCTTTCTTT
>-|-|TRBV2|TRBJ2-7
CASRDSPSYEQYF
TGTGCCAGCCGGGACTCACCCTCGTACGAGCAGTACTTC
>-|TRBD2|TRBV10-2|TRBJ2-1
CASSELAGGPRNEQFF
TGCGCCAGCAGTGAGTTGGCGGGAGGGCCGAGGAATGAGCAGTTCTTC
>few|-|TRBV7-9|TRBJ1-2
CASSLGHGHGYTF
TGTGCCAGCAGCTTAGGTCATGGGCATGGCTACACCTTC
>few|TRBD2|TRBV4-3|TRBJ2-3
CASSQSGGYTDTQYF
TGCGCCAGCAGCCAGTCGGGGGGGTACACAGATACGCAGTATTTT
>-|TRBD2|TRBV12-5|TRBJ2-3
CASGLAVIAGVRGDTQYF
TGTGCTAGTGGTTTGGCGGTTATAGCGGGAGTAAGAGGAGATACGCAGTATTTT
>-|-|TRBV15|TRBJ2-7
CATSGGDSYEQYF
TGTGCCACCAGCGGGGGAGATTCCTACGAGCAGTACTTC
>-|-|TRBV10-3|TRBJ1-3
CAISAGGSGNTIYF
TGTGCCATCAGTGCGGGAGGGTCTGGAAACACCATATATTTT
>-|-|TRBV6-6|TRBJ2-7
CASRSQGGASYEQYF
TGTGCCAGCAGGTCACAGGGAGGTGCCTCTTACGAGCAGTACTTC
>few|-|TRBV5-6|TRBJ2-2
CASSWNSGELFF
TGTGCCAGCAGCTGGAATTCCGGGGAGCTGTTTTTT
>few|TRBD1|TRBV18|TRBJ2-3
CASSPGQTAQYF
TGTGCCAGCTCACCGGGACAGACCGCGCAGTATTTT
>few|-|TRBV5-5|TRBJ1-1
CASSLRGANTEAFF
TGTGCCAGCAGCTTGCGGGGGGCGAACACTGAAGCTTTCTTT